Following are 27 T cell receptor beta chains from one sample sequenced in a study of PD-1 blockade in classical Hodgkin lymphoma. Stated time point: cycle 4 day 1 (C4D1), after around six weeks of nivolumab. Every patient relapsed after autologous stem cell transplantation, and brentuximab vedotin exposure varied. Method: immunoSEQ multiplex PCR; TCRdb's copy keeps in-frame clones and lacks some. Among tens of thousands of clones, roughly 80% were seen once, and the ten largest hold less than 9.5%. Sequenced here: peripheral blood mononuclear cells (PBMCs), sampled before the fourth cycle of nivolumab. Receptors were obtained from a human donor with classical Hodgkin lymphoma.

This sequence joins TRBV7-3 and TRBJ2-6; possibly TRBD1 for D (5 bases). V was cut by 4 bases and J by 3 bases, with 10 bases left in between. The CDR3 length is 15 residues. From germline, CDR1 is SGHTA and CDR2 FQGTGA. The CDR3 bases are TGTGCCAGCAGCTCGAGCAGGGATGGGGCCAACGTCCTGACTTTC. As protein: CASSSSRDGANVLTF.

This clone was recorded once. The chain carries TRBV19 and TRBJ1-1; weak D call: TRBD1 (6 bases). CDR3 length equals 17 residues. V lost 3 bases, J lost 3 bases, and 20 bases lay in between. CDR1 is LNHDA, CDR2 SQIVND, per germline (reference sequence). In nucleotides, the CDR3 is TGTGCCAGTAGTATTGGTGGTGTCGCAGGGGAGGACACTGAAGCTTTCTTT. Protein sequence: CASSIGGVAGEDTEAFF.

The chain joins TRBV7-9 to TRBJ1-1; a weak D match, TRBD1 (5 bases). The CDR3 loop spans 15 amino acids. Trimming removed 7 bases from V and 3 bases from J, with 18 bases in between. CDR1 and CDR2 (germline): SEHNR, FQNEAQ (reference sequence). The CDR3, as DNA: TGTGCCAGCAACAACTCCCCAGGGTGGGACACTGAAGCTTTCTTT. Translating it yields CASNNSPGWDTEAFF.

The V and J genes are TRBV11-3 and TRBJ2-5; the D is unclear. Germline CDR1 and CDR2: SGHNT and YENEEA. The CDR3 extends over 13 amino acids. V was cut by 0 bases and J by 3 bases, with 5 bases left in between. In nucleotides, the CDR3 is TGTGCCAGCAGCTTAGATTCGGAAGAGACCCAGTACTTC. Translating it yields CASSLDSEETQYF.

Here the CDR3 DNA reads TGTGCCAGCAGCTTAGTTAGGGCCAGGTATGAGGAGACCCAGTACTTC. Protein product: CASSLVRARYEETQYF. V usage is TRBV7-2 and J usage is TRBJ2-5; D unclear. Germline CDR1 and CDR2: SGHTA and FQGNSA. Trimming cost V 1 base and J 5 bases, with 17 bases left between them. The length of the CDR3 is 16 residues.

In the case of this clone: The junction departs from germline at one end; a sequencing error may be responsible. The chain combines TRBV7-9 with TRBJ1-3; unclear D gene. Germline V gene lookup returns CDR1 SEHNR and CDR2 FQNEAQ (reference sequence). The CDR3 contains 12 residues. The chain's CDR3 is CASSLQQSGSDF. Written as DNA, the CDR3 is TGTGCCAGCAGCCTACAACAATCGGGCTCGGATTTT.

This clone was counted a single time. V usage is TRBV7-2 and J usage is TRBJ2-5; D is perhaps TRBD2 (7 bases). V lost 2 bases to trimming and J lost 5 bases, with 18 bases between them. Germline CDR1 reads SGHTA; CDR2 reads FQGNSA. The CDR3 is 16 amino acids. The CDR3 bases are TGTGCCAGCAGCTTACGGGCGGGGGCCTCGGGCGAGACCCAGTACTTC. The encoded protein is CASSLRAGASGETQYF.

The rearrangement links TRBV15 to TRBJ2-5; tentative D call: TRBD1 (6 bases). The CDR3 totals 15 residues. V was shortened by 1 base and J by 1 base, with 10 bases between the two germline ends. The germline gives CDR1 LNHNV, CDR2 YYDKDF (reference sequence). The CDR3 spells CATSRGTVAQETQYF. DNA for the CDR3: TGTGCCACCAGCAGAGGGACAGTCGCCCAAGAGACCCAGTACTTC. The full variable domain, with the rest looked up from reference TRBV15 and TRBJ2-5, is DAMVIQNPRYQVTQFGKPVTLSCSQTLNHNVMYWYQQKSSQAPKLLFHYYDKDFNNEADTPDNFQSRRPNTSFCFLDIRSPGLGDTAMYLCATSRGTVAQETQYFGPGTRLLVL.

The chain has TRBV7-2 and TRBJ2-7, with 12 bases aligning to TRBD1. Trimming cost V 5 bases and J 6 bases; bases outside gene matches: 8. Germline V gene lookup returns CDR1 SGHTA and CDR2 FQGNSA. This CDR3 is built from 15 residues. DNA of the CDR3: TGTGCCAGCAGCCTACTCCTGGGACAGGGGGCCGAGCAGTACTTC. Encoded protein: CASSLLLGQGAEQYF.

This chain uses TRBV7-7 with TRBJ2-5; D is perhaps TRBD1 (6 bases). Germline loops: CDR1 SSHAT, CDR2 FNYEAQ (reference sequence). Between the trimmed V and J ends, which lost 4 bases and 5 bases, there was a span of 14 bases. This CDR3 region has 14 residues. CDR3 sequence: CASSSDSSGETQYF. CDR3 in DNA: TGTGCCAGCAGCTCGGACAGCTCTGGTGAGACCCAGTACTTC.

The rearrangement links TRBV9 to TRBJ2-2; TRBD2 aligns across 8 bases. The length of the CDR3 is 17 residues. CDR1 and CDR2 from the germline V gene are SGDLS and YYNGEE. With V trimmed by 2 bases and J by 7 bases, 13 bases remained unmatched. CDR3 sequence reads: CASSVRWSGSIGGELFF. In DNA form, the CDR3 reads TGTGCCAGCAGCGTCCGGTGGAGCGGGAGTATCGGCGGGGAGCTGTTTTTT.

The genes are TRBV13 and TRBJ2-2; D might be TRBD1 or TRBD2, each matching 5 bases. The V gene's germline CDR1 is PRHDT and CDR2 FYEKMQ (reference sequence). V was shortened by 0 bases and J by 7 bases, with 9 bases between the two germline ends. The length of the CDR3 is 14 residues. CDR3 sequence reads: CASSLGPGRGELFF. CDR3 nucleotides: TGTGCCAGCAGCTTAGGACCGGGGCGCGGGGAGCTGTTTTTT. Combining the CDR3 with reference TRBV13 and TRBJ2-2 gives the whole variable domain AAGVIQSPRHLIKEKRETATLKCYPIPRHDTVYWYQQGPGQDPQFLISFYEKMQSDKGSIPDRFSAQQFSDYHSELNMSSLELGDSALYFCASSLGPGRGELFFGEGSRLTVL.

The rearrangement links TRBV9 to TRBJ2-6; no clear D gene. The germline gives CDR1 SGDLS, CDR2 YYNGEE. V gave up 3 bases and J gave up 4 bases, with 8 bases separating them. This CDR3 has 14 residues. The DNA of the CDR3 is TGTGCCAGCAGCGCCCCCCCGGGGGCCAACGTCCTGACTTTC. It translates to CASSAPPGANVLTF.

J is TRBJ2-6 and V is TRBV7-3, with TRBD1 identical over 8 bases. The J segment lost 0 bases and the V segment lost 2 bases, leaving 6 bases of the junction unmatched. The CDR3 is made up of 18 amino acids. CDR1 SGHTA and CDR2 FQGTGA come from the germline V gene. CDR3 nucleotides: TGTGCCAGCAGCTTAGGACAGGGCGCCTACTCTGGGGCCAACGTCCTGACTTTC. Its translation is CASSLGQGAYSGANVLTF. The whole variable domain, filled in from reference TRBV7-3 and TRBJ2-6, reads GAGVSQTPSNKVTEKGKYVELRCDPISGHTALYWYRQSLGQGPEFLIYFQGTGAADDSGLPNDRFFAVRPEGSVSTLKIQRTERGDSAVYLCASSLGQGAYSGANVLTFGAGSRLTVL.

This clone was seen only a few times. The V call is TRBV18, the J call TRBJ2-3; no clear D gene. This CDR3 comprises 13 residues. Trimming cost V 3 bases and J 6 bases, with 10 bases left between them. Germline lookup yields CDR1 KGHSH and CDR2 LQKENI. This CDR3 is CASSPPVRDTQYF. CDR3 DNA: TGTGCCAGCTCACCCCCCGTTAGGGATACGCAGTATTTT.

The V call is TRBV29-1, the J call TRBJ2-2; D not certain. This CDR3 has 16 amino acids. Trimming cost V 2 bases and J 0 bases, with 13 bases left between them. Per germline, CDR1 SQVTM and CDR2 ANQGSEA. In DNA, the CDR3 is TGCAGCGTTGAAACGGCGTCTCGAACGAACACCGGGGAGCTGTTTTTT. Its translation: CSVETASRTNTGELFF.

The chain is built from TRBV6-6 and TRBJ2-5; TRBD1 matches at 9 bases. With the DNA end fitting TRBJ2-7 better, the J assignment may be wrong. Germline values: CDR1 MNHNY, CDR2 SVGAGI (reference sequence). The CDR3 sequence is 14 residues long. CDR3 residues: CASSTWTGVNEQYF. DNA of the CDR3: TGTGCCAGCAGTACCTGGACAGGGGTTAACGAGCAGTACTTC.

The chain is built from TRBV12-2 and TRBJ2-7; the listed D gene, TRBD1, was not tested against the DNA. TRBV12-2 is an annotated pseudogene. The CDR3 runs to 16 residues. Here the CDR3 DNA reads TGTGCAAGTCGCTTAGACCAGGGACAGGTCTCCTACGAGCAGTACTTC. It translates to CASRLDQGQVSYEQYF.

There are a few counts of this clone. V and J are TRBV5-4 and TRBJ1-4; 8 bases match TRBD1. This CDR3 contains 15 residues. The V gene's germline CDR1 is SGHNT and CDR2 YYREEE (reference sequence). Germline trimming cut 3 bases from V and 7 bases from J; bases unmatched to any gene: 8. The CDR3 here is CASSSRTGTGEKLFF. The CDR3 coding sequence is TGTGCCAGCAGCTCGCGGACAGGGACGGGTGAAAAACTGTTTTTT.

The CDR3 is CASSKYRAPTNNEQFF. CDR3 bases: TGTGCCAGCAGCAAATACAGAGCACCTACGAACAATGAGCAGTTCTTC. J is TRBJ2-1 and V is TRBV7-9; D not certain. V dropped 5 bases and J dropped 5 bases, with 19 bases sitting between them. The CDR3 runs 16 residues. The germline gives CDR1 SEHNR, CDR2 FQNEAQ (reference sequence).

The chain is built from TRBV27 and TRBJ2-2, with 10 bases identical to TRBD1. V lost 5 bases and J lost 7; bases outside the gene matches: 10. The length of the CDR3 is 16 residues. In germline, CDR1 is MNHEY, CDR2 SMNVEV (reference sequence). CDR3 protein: CASSLGQGPTSGELFF. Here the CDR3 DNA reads TGTGCCAGCAGTCTGGGACAGGGGCCTACGAGCGGGGAGCTGTTTTTT.

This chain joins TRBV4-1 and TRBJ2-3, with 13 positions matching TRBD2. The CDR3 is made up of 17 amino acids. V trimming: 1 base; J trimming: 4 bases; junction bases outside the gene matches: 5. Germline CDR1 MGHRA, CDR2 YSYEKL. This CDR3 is CASSQVWTSGSSDTQYF. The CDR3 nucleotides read TGCGCCAGCAGCCAAGTCTGGACTAGCGGGAGCTCAGATACGCAGTATTTT.

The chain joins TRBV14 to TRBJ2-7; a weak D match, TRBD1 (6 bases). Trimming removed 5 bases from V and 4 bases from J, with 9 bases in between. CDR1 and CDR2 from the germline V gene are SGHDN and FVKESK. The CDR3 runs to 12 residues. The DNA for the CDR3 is TGTGCCAGCAGCTTAACAGGGTACGAGCAGTACTTC. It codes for CASSLTGYEQYF.

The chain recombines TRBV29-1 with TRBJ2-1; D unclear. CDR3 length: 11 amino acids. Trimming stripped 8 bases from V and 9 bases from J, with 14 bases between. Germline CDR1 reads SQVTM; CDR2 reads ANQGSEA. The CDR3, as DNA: TGCAGCCCCAAAGTGTATGGTGAGCAGTTCTTC. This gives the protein CSPKVYGEQFF.

The CDR3 DNA sequence: TGTGCCAGCATAGCACGACTAGCGGGAGACGAGACCCAGTACTTC. It translates to CASIARLAGDETQYF. The chain carries TRBV6-1 and TRBJ2-5; 12 positions agree with TRBD2. Germline trimming cut 7 bases from V and 5 bases from J; bases unmatched to any gene: 8. Germline CDR1 reads MNHNS; CDR2 reads SASEGT. The CDR3 runs 15 residues.

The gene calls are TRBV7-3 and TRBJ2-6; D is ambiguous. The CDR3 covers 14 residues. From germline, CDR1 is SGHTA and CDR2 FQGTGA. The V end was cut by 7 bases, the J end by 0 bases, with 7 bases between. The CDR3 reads CASTSGSGANVLTF. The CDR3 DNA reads TGTGCCAGCACCTCAGGCTCTGGGGCCAACGTCCTGACTTTC.

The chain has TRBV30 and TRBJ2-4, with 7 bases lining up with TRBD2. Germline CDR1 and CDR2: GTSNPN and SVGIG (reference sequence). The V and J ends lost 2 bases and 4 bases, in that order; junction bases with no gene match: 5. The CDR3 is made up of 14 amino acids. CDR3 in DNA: TGTGCCTGGAGTCGCGGAGCGGGGAAAAACATTCAGTACTTC. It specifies CAWSRGAGKNIQYF.